The clone carrying this TCR beta chain was seen more than once but under ten times. Its antigen is unidentified. Germline CDR1 is LGHNA and CDR2 is YSLEER. This CDR3 has 14 residues. V was cut by 3 bases and J by 11 bases, with 19 bases left in between. The record originates from a study of T cell responses to AZD1222 COVID-19 vaccine. Generated by immunoSEQ multiplex PCR, the TCRdb table keeps only in-frame clones and is missing some. Seen here are more than 60,000 clones, around 90% observed once, and the top ten hold less than 20%. General observations from the study: White British ancestry dominated among donors, who included more females, and clonal diversity was possibly underestimated. Unmutated regions of variants are reportedly targeted by nearly half of spike-specific TCRs.

Analyses pooled second doses at about 4 or about 12 weeks. This sample comprised peripheral blood, obtained 28 days after the second AZD1222 dose. This sequence was found in an adult who received the AZD1222 COVID-19 vaccine. The chain employs TRBV4-3 and TRBJ1-1, with TRBD1 as a possible D gene (5 bases). In nucleotides, the CDR3 is TGCGCCAGCAGCCAGGGCCCGGGGGTCGTTTGGGCTTTCTTT. Amino acid sequence: CASSQGPGVVWAFF.